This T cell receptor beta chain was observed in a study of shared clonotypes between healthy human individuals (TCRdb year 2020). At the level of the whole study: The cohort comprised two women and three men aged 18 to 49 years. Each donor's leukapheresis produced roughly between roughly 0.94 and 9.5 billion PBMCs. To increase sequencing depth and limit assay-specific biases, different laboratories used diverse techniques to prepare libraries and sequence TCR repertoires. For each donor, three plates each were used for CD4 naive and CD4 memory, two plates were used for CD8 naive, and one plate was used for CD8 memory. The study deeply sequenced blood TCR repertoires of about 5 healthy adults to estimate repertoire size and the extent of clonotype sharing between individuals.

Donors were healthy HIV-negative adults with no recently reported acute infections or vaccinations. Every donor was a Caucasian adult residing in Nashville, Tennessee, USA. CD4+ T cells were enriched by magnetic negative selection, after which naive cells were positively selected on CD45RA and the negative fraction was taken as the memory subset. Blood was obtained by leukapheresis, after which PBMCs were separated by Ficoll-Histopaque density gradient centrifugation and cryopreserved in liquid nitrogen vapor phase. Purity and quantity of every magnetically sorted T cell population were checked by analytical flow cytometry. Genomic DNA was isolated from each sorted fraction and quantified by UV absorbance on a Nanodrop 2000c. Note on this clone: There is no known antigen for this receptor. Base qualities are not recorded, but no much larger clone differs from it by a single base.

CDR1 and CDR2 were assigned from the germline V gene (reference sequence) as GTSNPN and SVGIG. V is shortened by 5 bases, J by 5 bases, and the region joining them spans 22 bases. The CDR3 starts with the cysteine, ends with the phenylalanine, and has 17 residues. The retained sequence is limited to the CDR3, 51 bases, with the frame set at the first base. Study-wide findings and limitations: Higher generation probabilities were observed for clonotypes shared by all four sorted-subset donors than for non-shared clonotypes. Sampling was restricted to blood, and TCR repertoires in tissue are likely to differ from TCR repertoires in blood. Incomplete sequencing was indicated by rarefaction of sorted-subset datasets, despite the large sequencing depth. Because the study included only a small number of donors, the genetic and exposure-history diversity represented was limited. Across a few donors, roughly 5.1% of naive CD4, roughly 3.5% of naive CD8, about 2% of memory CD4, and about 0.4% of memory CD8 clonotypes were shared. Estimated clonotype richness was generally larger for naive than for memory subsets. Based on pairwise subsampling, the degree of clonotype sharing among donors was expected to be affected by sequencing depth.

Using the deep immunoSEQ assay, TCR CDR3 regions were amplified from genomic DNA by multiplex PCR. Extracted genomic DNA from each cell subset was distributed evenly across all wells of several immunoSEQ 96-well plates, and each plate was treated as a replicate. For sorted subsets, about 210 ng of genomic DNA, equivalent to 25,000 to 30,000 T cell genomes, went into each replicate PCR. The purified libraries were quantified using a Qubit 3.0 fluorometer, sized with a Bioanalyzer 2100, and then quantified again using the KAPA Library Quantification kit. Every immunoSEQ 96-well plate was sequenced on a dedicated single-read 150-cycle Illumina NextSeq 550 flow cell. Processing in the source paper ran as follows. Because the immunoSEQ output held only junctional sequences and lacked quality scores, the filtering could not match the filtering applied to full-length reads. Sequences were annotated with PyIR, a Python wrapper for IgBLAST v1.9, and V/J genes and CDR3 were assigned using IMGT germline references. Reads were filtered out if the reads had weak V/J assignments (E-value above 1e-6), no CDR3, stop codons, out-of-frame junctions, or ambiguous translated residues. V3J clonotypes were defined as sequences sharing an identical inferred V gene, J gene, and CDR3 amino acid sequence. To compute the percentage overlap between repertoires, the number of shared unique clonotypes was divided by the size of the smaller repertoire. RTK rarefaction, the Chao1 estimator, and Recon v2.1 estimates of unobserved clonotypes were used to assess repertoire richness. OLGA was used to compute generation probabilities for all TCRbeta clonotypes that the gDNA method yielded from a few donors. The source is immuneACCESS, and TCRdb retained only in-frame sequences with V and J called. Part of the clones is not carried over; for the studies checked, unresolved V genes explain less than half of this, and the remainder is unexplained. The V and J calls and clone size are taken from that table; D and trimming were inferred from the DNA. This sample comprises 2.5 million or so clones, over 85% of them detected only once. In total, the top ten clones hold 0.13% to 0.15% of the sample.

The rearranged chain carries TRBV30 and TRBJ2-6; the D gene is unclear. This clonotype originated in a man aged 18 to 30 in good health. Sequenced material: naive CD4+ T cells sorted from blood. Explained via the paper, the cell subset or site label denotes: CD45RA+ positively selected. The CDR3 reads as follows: CAWCPCVITKRANVLTF. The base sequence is TGTGCCTGGTGCCCGTGCGTTATAACAAAGCGGGCCAACGTCCTGACTTTC.